A selection of T cell receptor beta chains follows, all from one sample in a study of identifying expanded T cells in peripheral blood. TCRdb keeps only in-frame clones here, not all; method: immunoSEQ multiplex PCR. The data hold over 70,000 clones, with more than 75% observed a single time. What was sequenced was blood. Source of these receptors: a person between 18 and 75 years old in good health. CDR3s leave out the opening cysteine and the closing phenylalanine or tryptophan. The order of the fields is V gene, clone size, CDR3 protein. Rows give clone size only sometimes, using once, few, many, or a class for an expanded clone.

>TRBV18|.
ASSPSKATYQETQY
>TRBV5-6|.
ASSFPRLGYNEQF
>TRBV11-2|once
ASSPHGMVRETQY
>TRBV7-2|.
ASSFPGGEAF
>TRBV10-3|.
AISNRGLNTGELF
>TRBV28|.
ASSPFERVVTNEKLF
>TRBV7-2|.
ASSWDQGRIALNTEAF
>TRBV5-4|.
ASSHPQGNYGYT
>TRBV11-2|.
ASNFWTGSSAYEQY
>TRBV18|.
ASSTATGIETQY
>TRBV28|.
ASSWAVVQGRTEAF
>TRBV29-1|.
SVEGGAGRATDTQY
>TRBV6-1|.
ASSERTANYGYT
>TRBV15|.
ATSRVGGGNTEAF
>TRBV5-6|.
ASSFVLGEAF
>TRBV5-1|.
ASSLGQLSGNTIY
>TRBV11-1|.
ASSLSMGPAEQY
>TRBV5-1|few
ASSDLPGLNSPLH
>TRBV27|once
ASSTHTGTLSTDTQY
>TRBV7-9|.
ASSSPGTGDYEQY
>TRBV28|once
ASSTGMKDEQY
>TRBV7-9|many
ASSPQGAGYGAGYT
>TRBV5-4|.
ASSKGLAGGNEQY
>TRBV7-9|.
ASSPQQGLQPQH
>TRBV2|few
ASSTPGRYGYT
>TRBV18|.
ASSQGGTGLYEQY
>TRBV27|.
ASSSLRTGAFTDTQY
>TRBV7-9|once
ASSSQHRSETQY
>TRBV7-9|.
ASTPGSSGNTIY
>TRBV6-1|.
ASSKGAAWQGDSYEQY